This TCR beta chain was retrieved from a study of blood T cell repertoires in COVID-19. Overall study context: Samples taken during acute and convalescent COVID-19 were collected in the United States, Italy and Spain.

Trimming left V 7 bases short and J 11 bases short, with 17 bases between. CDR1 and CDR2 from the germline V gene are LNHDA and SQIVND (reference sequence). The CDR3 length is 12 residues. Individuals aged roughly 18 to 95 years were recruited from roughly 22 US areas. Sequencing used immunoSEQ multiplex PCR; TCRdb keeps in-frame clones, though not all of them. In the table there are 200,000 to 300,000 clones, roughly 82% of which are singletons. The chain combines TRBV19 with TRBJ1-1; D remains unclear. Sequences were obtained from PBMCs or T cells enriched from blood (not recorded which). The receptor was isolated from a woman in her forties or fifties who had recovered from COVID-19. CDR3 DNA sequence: TGTGCCAGTAAAGACCCTGGAGCGTATGCTTTCTTT. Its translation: CASKDPGAYAFF.